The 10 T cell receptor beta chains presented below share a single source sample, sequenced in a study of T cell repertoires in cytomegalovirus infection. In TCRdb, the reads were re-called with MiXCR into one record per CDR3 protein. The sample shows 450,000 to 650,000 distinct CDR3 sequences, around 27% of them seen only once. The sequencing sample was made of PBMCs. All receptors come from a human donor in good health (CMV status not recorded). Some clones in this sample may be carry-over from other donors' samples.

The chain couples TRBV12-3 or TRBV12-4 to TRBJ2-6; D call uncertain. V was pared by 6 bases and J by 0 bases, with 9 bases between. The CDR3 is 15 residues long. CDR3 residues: CASRPRFSGANVLTF. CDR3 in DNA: TGTGCCAGCAGGCCGAGGTTCTCTGGGGCCAACGTCCTGACTTTC.

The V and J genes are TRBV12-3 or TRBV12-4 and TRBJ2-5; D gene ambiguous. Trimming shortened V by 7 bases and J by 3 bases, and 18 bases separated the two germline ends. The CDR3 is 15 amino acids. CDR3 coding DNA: TGTGCCAGCACCCATAGTTCGGGTACCAAAGAGACCCAGTACTTC. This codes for CASTHSSGTKETQYF.

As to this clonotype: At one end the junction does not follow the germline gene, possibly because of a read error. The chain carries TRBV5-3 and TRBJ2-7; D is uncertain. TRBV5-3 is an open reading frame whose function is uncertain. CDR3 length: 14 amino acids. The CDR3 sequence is CASSSRLGVNEQYF. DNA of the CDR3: TGTGCCAGCAGCTCCCGGCTAGGTGTGAACGAGCAGTACTTC.

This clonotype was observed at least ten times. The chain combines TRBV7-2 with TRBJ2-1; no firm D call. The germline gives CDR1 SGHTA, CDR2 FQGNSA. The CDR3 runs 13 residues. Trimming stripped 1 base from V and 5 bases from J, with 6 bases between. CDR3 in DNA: TGTGCCAGCAGCTTAGGGCGGAACAATGAGCAGTTCTTC. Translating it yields CASSLGRNNEQFF.

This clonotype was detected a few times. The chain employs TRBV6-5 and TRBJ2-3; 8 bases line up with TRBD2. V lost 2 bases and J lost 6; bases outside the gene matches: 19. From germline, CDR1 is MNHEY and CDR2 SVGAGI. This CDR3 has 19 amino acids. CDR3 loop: CASSYVLGREGRSADTQYF. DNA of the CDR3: TGTGCCAGCAGTTACGTTCTAGGACGGGAGGGCCGTTCCGCCGATACGCAGTATTTT.

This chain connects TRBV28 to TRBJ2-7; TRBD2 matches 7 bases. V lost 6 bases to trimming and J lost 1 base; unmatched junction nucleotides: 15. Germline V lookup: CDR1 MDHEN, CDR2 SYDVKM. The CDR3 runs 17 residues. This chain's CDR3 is CASRPGEGVPISYEQYF. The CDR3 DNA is TGTGCCAGCAGGCCCGGGGAGGGAGTACCCATATCCTACGAGCAGTACTTC. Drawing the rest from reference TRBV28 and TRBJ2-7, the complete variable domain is DVKVTQSSRYLVKRTGEKVFLECVQDMDHENMFWYRQDPGLGLRLIYFSYDVKMKEKGDIPEGYSVSREKKERFSLILESASTNQTSMYLCASRPGEGVPISYEQYFGPGTRLTVT.

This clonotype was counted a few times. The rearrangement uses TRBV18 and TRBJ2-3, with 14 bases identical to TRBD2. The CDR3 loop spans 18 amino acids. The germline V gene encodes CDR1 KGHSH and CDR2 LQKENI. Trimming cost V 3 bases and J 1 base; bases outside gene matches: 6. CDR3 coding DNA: TGTGCCAGCTCACCGGGACTAGCGGGAGTTAGCGGCACAGATACGCAGTATTTT. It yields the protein CASSPGLAGVSGTDTQYF.

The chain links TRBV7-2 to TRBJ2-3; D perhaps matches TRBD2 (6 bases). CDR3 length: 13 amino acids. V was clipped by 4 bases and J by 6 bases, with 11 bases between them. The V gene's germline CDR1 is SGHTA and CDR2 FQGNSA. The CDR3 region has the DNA TGTGCCAGCAGCTCCCAGGAGGGCGATACGCAGTATTTT. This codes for CASSSQEGDTQYF.

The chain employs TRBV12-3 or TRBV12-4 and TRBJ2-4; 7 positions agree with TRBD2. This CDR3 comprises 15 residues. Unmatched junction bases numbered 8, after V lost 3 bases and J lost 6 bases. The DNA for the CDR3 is TGTGCCAGCAGTTTTTTAGCGGGCCCTAGAAACATTCAGTACTTC. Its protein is CASSFLAGPRNIQYF.

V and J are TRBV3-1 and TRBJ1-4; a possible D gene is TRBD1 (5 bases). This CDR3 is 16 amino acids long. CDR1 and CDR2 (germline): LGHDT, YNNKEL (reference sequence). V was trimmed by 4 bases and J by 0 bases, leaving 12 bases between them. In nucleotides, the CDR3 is TGTGCCAGCAGCCTCCGTGGACACCCAACTAATGAAAAACTGTTTTTT. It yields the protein CASSLRGHPTNEKLFF.